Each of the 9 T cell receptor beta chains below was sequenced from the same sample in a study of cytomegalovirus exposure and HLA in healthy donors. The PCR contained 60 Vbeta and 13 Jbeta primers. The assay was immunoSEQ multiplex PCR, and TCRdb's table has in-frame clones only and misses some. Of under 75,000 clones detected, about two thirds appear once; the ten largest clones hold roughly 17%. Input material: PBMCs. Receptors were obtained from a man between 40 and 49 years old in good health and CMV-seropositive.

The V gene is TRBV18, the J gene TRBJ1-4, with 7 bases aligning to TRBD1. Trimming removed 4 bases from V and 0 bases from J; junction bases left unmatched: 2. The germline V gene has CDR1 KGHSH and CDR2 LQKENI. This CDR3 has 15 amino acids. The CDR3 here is CASSLGTATNEKLFF. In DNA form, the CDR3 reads TGTGCCAGCTCACTCGGGACAGCAACTAATGAAAAACTGTTTTTT.

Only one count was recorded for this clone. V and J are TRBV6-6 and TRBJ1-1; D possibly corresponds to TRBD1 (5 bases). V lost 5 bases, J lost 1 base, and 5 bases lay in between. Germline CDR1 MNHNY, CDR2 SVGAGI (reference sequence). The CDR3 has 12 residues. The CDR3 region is CASSRGNTEAFF. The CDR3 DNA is TGTGCCAGCAGTAGGGGGAACACTGAAGCTTTCTTT.

The CDR3 loop is CASSHGRDTDTQYF. CDR3 nucleotides: TGTGCCAGCAGCCACGGGAGGGACACAGATACGCAGTATTTT. The chain couples TRBV9 to TRBJ2-3; 8 bases match TRBD2. V gave up 4 bases and J gave up 2 bases; unmatched junction bases: 3. CDR3 length equals 14 residues. The germline gives CDR1 SGDLS, CDR2 YYNGEE.

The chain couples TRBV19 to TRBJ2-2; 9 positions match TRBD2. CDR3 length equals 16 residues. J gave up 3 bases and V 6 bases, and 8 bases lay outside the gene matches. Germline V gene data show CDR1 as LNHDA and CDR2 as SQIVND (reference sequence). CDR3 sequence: CASRSLAGMDTGELFF. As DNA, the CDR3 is TGTGCCAGTAGATCTCTAGCGGGAATGGACACCGGGGAGCTGTTTTTT. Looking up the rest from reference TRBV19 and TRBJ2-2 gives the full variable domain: DGGITQSPKYLFRKEGQNVTLSCEQNLNHDAMYWYRQDPGQGLRLIYYSQIVNDFQKGDIAEGYSVSREKKESFPLTVTSAQKNPTAFYLCASRSLAGMDTGELFFGEGSRLTVL.

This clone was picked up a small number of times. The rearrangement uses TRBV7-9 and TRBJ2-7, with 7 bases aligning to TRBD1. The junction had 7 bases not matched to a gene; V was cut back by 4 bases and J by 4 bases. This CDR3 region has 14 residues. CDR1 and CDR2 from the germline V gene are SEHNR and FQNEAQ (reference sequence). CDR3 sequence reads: CASSSTGFRYEQYF. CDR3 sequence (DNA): TGTGCCAGCAGCTCGACAGGGTTTCGGTACGAGCAGTACTTC. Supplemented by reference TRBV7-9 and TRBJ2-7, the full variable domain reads DTGVSQNPRHKITKRGQNVTFRCDPISEHNRLYWYRQTLGQGPEFLTYFQNEAQLEKSRLLSDRFSAERPKGSFSTLEIQRTEQGDSAMYLCASSSTGFRYEQYFGPGTRLTVT.

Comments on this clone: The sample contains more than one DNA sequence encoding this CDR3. CDR3: CASSPAQGNQPQHF. CDR3 bases: TGTGCCAGCAGCCCGGCACAGGGTAATCAGCCCCAGCATTTT. V and J are TRBV7-2 and TRBJ1-5; D possibly corresponds to TRBD1 (6 bases). V was cut by 5 bases and J by 4 bases, with 12 bases left in between. CDR1 is SGHTA and CDR2 is FQGNSA in the germline V gene. The CDR3 loop spans 14 amino acids.

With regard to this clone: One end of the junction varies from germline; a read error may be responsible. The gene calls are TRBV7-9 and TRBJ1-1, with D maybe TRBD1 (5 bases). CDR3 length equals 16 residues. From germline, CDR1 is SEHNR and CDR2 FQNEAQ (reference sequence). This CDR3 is CSSSGGGVFRNTEAFF. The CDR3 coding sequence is TGTTCCAGCAGCGGCGGGGGAGTGTTCAGAAACACTGAAGCTTTCTTT.

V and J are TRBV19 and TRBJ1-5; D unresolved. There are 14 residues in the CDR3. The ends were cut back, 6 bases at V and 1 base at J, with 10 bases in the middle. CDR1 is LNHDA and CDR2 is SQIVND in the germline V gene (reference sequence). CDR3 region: CASSDGVSNQPQHF. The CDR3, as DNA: TGTGCCAGTAGCGACGGGGTAAGCAATCAGCCCCAGCATTTT.

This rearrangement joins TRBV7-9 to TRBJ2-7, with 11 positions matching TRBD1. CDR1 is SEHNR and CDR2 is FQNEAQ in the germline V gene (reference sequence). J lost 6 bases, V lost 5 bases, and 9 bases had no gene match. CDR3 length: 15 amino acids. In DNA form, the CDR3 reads TGTGCCAGCAGCACAAGGACAGGGGGCTCCCCCGAGCAGTACTTC. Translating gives CASSTRTGGSPEQYF.